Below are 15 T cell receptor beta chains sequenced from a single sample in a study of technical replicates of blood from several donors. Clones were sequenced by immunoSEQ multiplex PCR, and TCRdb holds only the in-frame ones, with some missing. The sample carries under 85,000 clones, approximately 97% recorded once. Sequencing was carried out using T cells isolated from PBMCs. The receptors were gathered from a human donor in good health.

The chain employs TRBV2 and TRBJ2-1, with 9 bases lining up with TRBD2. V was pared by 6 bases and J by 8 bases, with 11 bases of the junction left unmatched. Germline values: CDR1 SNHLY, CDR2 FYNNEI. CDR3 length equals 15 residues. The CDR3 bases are TGTGCCAGCAGGGCGACTAGCGGCAGATCGGATGAGCAGTTCTTC. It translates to CASRATSGRSDEQFF.

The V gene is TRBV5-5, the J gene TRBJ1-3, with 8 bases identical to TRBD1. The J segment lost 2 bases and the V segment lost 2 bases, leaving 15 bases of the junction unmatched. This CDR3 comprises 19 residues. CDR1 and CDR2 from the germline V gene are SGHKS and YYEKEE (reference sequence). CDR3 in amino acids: CASSFVRGQFQPTGNTIYF. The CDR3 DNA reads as TGTGCCAGCAGCTTCGTCAGGGGGCAGTTTCAGCCCACTGGAAACACCATATATTTT.

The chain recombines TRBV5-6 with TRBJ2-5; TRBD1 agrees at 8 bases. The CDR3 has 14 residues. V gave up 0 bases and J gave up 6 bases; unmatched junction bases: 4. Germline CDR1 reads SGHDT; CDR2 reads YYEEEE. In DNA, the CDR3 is TGTGCCAGCAGCTTGGCAGGGGGCCGAAAGACCCAGTACTTC. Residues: CASSLAGGRKTQYF.

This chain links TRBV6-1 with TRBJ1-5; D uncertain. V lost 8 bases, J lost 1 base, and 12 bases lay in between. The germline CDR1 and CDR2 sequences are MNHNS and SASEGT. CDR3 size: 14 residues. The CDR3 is CASSGAGSNQPQHF. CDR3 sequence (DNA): TGTGCCAGCTCTGGTGCAGGAAGCAATCAGCCCCAGCATTTT.

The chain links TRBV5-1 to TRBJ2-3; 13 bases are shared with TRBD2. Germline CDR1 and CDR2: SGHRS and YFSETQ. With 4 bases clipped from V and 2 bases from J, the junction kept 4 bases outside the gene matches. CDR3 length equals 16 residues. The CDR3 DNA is TGCGCCAGCAGCCAGGGACTAGCGGGGCCCACAGATACGCAGTATTTT. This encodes CASSQGLAGPTDTQYF.

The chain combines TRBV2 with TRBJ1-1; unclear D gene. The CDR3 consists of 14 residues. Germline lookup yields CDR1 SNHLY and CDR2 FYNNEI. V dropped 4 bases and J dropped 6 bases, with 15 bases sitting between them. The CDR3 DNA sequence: TGTGCCAGCAGTGTGGCGGCGTCCGTTTCTGAAGCTTTCTTT. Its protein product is CASSVAASVSEAFF.

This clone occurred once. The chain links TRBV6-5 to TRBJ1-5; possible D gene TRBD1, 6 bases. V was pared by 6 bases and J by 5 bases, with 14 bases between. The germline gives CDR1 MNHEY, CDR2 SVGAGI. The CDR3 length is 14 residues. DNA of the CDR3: TGTGCCAGCAGGCCGCAGGACAGCTATCAGCCCCAGCATTTT. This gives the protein CASRPQDSYQPQHF.

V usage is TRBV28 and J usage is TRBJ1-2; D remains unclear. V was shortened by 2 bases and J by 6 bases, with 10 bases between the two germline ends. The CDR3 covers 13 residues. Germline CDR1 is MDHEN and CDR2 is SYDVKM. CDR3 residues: CASSLAVTNGYTF. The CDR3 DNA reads TGTGCCAGCAGTTTAGCAGTGACAAATGGCTACACCTTC.

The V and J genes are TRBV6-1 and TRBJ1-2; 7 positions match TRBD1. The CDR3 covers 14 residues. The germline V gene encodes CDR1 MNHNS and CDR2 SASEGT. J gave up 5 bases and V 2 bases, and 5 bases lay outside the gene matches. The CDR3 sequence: CASSELAGGYGYTF. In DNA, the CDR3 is TGTGCCAGCAGTGAACTGGCAGGGGGATATGGCTACACCTTC.

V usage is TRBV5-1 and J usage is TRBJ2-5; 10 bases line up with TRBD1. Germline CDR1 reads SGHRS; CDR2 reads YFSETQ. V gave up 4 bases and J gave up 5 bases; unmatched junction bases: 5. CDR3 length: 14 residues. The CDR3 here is CASSPGQGLETQYF. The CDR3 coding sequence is TGCGCCAGCAGCCCGGGACAGGGGCTGGAGACCCAGTACTTC.

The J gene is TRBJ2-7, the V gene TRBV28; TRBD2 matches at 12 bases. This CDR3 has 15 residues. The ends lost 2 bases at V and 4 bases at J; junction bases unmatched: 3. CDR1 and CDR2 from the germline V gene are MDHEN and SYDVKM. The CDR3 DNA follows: TGTGCCAGCAGTTTAAGGACTAGCGGGACGTACGAGCAGTACTTC. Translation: CASSLRTSGTYEQYF. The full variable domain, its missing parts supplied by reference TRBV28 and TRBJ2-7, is DVKVTQSSRYLVKRTGEKVFLECVQDMDHENMFWYRQDPGLGLRLIYFSYDVKMKEKGDIPEGYSVSREKKERFSLILESASTNQTSMYLCASSLRTSGTYEQYFGPGTRLTVT.

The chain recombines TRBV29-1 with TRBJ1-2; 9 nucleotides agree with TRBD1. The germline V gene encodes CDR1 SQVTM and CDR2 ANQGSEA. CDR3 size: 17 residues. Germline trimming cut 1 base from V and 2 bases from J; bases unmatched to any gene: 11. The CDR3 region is CSVEGRDRASNNYGYTF. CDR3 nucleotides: TGCAGCGTTGAAGGGAGGGACAGGGCCTCGAACAACTATGGCTACACCTTC.

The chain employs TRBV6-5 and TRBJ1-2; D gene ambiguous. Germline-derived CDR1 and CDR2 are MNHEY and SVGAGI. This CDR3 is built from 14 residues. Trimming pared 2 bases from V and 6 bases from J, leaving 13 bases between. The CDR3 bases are TGTGCCAGCAGTTACCGTGGTCACTCGGATGGCTACACCTTC. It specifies CASSYRGHSDGYTF.

CDR3 in amino acids: CASRPGGPRETQYF. The CDR3 coding sequence is TGTGCCAGCAGACCGGGGGGGCCGAGAGAGACCCAGTACTTC. The rearrangement links TRBV6-5 to TRBJ2-5, with 8 positions matching TRBD2. CDR3 length: 14 amino acids. V lost 6 bases, J lost 4 bases, and 7 bases stayed unmatched. From germline, CDR1 is MNHEY and CDR2 SVGAGI.

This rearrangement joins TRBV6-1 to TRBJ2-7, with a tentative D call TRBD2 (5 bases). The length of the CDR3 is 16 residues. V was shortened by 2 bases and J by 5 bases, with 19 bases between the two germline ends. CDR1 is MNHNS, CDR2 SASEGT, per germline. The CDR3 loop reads CASSEWVRTREHEQYF. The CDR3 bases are TGTGCCAGCAGTGAATGGGTACGAACGAGGGAACACGAGCAGTACTTC.